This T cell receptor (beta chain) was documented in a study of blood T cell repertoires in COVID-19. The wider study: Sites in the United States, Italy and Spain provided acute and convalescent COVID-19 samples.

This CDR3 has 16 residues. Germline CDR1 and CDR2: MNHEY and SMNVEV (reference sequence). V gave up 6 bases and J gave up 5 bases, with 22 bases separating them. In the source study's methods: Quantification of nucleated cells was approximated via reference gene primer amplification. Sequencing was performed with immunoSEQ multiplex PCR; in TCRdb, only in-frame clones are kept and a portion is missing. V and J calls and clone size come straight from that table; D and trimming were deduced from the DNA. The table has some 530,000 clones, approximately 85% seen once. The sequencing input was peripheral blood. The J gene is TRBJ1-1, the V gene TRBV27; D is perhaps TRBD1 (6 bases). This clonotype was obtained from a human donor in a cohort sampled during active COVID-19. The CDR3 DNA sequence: TGTGCCAGCAGACTCGAGTTCAGGGGTAGGGATACTGAAGCTTTCTTT. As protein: CASRLEFRGRDTEAFF.